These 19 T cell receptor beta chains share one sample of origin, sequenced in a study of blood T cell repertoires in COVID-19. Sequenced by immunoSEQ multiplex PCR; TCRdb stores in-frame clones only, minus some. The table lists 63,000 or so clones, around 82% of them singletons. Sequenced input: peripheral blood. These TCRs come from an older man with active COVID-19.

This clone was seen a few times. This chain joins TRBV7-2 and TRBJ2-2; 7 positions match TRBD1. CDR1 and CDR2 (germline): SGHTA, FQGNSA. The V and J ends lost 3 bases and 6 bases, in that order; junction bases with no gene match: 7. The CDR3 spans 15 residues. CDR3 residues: CASSFLDRDPGELFF. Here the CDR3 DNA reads TGTGCCAGCAGCTTCCTTGACAGGGACCCCGGGGAGCTGTTTTTT. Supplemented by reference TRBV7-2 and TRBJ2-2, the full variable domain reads GAGVSQSPSNKVTEKGKDVELRCDPISGHTALYWYRQSLGQGLEFLIYFQGNSAPDKSGLPSDRFSAERTGGSVSTLTIQRTQQEDSAVYLCASSFLDRDPGELFFGEGSRLTVL.

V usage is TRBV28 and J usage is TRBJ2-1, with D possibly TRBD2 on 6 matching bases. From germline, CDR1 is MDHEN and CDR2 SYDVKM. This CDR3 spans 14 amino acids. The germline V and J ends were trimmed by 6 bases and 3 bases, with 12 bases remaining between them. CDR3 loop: CASRSGGLYNEQFF. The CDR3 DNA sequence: TGTGCCAGCAGGTCCGGGGGACTCTACAATGAGCAGTTCTTC.

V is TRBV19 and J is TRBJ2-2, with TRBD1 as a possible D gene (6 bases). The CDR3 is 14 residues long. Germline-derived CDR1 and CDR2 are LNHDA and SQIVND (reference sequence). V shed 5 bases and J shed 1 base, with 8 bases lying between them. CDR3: CASSWGQNTGELFF. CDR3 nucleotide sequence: TGTGCCAGTAGTTGGGGACAGAACACCGGGGAGCTGTTTTTT.

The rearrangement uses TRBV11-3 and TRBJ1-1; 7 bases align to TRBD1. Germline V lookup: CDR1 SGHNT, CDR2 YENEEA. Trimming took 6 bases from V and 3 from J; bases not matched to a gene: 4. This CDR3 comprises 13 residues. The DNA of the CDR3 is TGTGCCAGCAGTCGACAGGGAGACACTGAAGCTTTCTTT. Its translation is CASSRQGDTEAFF.

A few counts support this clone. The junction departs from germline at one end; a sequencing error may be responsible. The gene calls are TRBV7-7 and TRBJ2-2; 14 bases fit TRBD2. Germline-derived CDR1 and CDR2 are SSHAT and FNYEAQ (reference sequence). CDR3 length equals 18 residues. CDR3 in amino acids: CASSPKGLAGVGTGELFF. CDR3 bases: TGTGCTAGCAGCCCAAAGGGACTAGCGGGAGTTGGGACCGGGGAGCTGTTTTTT.

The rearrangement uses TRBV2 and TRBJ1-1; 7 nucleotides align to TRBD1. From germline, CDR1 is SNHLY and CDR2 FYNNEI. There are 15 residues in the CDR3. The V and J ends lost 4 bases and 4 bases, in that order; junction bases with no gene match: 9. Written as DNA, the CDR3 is TGTGCCAGCAGTGGGAGGGCAGGGGGTGCCACTGAAGCTTTCTTT. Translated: CASSGRAGGATEAFF.

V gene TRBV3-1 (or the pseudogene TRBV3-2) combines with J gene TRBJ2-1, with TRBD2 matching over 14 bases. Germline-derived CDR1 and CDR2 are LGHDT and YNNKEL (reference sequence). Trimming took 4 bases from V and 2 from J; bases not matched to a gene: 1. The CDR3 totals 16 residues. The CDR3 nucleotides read TGTGCCAGCAGCCCGACTAGCGGGGGGGCCTACAATGAGCAGTTCTTC. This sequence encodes CASSPTSGGAYNEQFF.

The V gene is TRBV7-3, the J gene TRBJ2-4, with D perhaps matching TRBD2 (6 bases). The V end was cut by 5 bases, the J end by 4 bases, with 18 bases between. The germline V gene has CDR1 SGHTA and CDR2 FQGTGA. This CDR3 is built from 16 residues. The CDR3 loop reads CASSGGAEERKNIQYF. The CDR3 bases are TGTGCCAGCAGCGGAGGGGCGGAGGAGAGAAAAAACATTCAGTACTTC.

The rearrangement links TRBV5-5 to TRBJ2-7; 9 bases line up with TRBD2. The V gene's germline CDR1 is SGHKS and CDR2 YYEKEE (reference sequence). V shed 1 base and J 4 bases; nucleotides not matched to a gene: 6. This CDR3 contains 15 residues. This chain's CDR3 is CASSLMASGAYEQYF. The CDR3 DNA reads TGTGCCAGCAGCTTGATGGCTAGCGGGGCGTACGAGCAGTACTTC.

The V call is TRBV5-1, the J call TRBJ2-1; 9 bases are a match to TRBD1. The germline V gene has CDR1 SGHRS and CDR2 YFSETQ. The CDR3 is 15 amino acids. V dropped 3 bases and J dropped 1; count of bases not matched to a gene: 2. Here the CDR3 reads CASSWTGASYNEQFF. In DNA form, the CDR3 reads TGCGCCAGCAGCTGGACAGGGGCATCCTACAATGAGCAGTTCTTC.

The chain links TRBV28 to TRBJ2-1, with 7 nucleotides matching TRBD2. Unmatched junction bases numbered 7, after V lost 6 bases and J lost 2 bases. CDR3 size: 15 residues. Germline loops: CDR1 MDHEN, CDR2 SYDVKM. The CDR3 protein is CASSLPGGAYNEQFF. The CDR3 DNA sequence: TGTGCCAGCAGCCTTCCTGGGGGGGCCTACAATGAGCAGTTCTTC.

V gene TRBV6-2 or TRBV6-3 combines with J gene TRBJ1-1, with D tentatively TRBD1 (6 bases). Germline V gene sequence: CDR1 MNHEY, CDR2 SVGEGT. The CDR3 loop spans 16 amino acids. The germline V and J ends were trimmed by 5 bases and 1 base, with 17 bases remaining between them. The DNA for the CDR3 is TGTGCCAGCAGTACTGCAATTGGGGGCCGGAACACTGAAGCTTTCTTT. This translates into CASSTAIGGRNTEAFF.

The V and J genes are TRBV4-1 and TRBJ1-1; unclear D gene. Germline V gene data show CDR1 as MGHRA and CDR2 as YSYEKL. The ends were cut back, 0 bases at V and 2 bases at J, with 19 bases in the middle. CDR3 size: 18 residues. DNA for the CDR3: TGCGCCAGCAGCCAAGATCGTTCTCGATCTGGGCCAAACACTGAAGCTTTCTTT. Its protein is CASSQDRSRSGPNTEAFF.

The CDR3 nucleotides are TGTGCCAGCAGGGGGAGCGGGAGAGTCTACGAGCAGTACTTC. This codes for CASRGSGRVYEQYF. This rearrangement joins TRBV28 to TRBJ2-7, with TRBD2 matching 8 bases. The CDR3 sequence is 14 residues long. The trim removed 6 bases at V and 3 bases at J, leaving 7 bases unmatched. The V gene's germline CDR1 is MDHEN and CDR2 SYDVKM. Based on the CDR3 plus reference TRBV28 and TRBJ2-7, the full variable domain is DVKVTQSSRYLVKRTGEKVFLECVQDMDHENMFWYRQDPGLGLRLIYFSYDVKMKEKGDIPEGYSVSREKKERFSLILESASTNQTSMYLCASRGSGRVYEQYFGPGTRLTVT.

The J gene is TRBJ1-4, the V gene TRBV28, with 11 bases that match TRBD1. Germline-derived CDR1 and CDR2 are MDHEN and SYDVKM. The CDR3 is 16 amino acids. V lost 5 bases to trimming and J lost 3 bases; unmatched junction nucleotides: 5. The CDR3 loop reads CASSTDRGLANEKLFF. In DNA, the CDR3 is TGTGCCAGCAGTACGGACAGGGGGCTGGCTAATGAAAAACTGTTTTTT. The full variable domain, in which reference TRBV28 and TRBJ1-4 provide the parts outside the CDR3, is DVKVTQSSRYLVKRTGEKVFLECVQDMDHENMFWYRQDPGLGLRLIYFSYDVKMKEKGDIPEGYSVSREKKERFSLILESASTNQTSMYLCASSTDRGLANEKLFFGSGTQLSVL.

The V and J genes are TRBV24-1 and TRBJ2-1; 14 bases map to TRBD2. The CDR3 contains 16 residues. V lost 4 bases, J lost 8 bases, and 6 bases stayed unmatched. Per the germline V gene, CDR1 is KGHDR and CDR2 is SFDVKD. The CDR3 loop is CATSEPGLAGVHEQFF. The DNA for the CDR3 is TGTGCCACCAGTGAGCCGGGACTAGCGGGAGTCCATGAGCAGTTCTTC.

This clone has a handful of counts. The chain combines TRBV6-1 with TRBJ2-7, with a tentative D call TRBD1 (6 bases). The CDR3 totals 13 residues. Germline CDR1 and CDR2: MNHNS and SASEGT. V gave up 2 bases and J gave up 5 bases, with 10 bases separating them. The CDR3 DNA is TGTGCCAGCAGTGAACAGGGGTCCGACGAGCAGTACTTC. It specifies CASSEQGSDEQYF.

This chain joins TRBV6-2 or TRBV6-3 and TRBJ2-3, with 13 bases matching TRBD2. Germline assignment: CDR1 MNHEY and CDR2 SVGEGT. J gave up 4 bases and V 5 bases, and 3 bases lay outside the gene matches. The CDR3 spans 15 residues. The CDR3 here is CASSGLAGDADTQYF. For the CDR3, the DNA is TGTGCCAGCAGTGGACTAGCGGGAGACGCAGATACGCAGTATTTT.

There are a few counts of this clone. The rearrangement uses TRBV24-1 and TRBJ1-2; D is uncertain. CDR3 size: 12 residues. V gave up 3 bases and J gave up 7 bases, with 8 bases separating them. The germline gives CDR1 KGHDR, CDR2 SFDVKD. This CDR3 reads CATSDTVGGYTF. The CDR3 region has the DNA TGTGCCACCAGTGATACAGTAGGTGGCTACACCTTC.